Presented here are 18 T cell receptor beta chains from one specimen sequenced in a study of Ad26.COV2.S vaccination and SARS-CoV-2 variants (dated by TCRdb to the early 2020s). The sample's treatment or condition, from its label and the paper: approximately 18 received Ad26.COV2.S at low or high dose, single or two shots; several received placebo; per-sample allocation not given. Repertoires of vaccine and placebo recipients were sequenced from samples collected on day 63 after the first injection. The library was made by the immunoSEQ multiplex PCR assay. TCRdb took this table from immuneACCESS and kept in-frame rearrangements with V and J called. Such tables lack part of the clones; where checked against another copy, unresolved V genes explain under half of the gap, and the rest is unexplained. Recorded for this sample are some 390,000 clones; around nine tenths of them occurred a single time. 1.9% of the sample comes from the top ten.

This specimen was peripheral blood, taken in a trial of Ad26.COV2.S vaccine versus placebo. The receptors come from a person between 18 and 60 years old who received the Ad26.COV2.S COVID-19 vaccine or a placebo.

The chain combines TRBV10-3 with TRBJ2-1, with a weak D call TRBD1 (5 bases). The CDR3 length is 14 residues. Trimming took 4 bases from V and 7 from J, leaving 14 bases between them. Germline V gene sequence: CDR1 ENHRY, CDR2 SYGVKD. CDR3 nucleotides: TGTGCCATCAGTGTGGGGCTAGGTGGGAATGAGCAGTTCTTC. Translating it yields CAISVGLGGNEQFF.

This clone was seen once. The chain combines TRBV7-2 with TRBJ1-2; 7 positions match TRBD1. CDR3 length equals 13 residues. Germline CDR1 is SGHTA and CDR2 is FQGNSA. Unmatched junction bases numbered 4, after V lost 6 bases and J lost 3 bases. The CDR3 is CASSPDRDYGYTF. The CDR3 DNA follows: TGTGCCAGCAGTCCAGACAGGGACTATGGCTACACCTTC.

The genes are TRBV7-2 and TRBJ2-7; 14 bases map to TRBD2. Trimming cost V 5 bases and J 5 bases; bases outside gene matches: 5. The germline V gene has CDR1 SGHTA and CDR2 FQGNSA. This CDR3 has 15 residues. CDR3 loop: CASSTGLAGENEQYF. The CDR3 DNA reads as TGTGCCAGCAGCACGGGACTAGCGGGAGAAAACGAGCAGTACTTC.

The chain recombines TRBV28 with TRBJ1-5; D is unresolved. From germline, CDR1 is MDHEN and CDR2 SYDVKM. V was pared by 6 bases and J by 1 base, with 10 bases between. The CDR3 runs 14 residues. CDR3 protein: CASRDGSSNQPQHF. The CDR3 nucleotides read TGTGCCAGCAGGGACGGCTCGAGCAATCAGCCCCAGCATTTT.

DNA of the CDR3: TGTGCCAGCAGCTTAATCGGGGACCGAACAGATACGCAGTATTTT. Translation gives CASSLIGDRTDTQYF. The chain has TRBV7-2 and TRBJ2-3; D could derive from TRBD1 or TRBD2 (5 bases each). The CDR3 has 15 amino acids. V was pared by 2 bases and J by 3 bases, with 12 bases between. CDR1 SGHTA and CDR2 FQGNSA come from the germline V gene.

Of note for this clone: Other DNA sequences of this sample code for an identical CDR3. The chain couples TRBV6-5 to TRBJ1-1; D is ambiguous. This CDR3 contains 13 residues. Trimming pared 0 bases from V and 5 bases from J, leaving 7 bases between. CDR1 and CDR2 (germline): MNHEY, SVGAGI. CDR3 sequence (DNA): TGTGCCAGCAGTTACTCGAGAGGGACTGAAGCTTTCTTT. Amino acid sequence: CASSYSRGTEAFF.

The chain carries TRBV5-5 and TRBJ1-2; a weak D match, TRBD1 (6 bases). Germline CDR1 SGHKS, CDR2 YYEKEE (reference sequence). The germline V and J ends were trimmed by 1 base and 2 bases, with 12 bases remaining between them. This CDR3 contains 15 residues. DNA for the CDR3: TGTGCCAGCAGCTTGTCGGGGCAGGGGAACTATGGCTACACCTTC. Amino acids: CASSLSGQGNYGYTF.

V and J are TRBV11-2 and TRBJ2-7; D uncertain. Per germline, CDR1 SGHAT and CDR2 FQNNGV. The CDR3 loop spans 10 amino acids. V shed 5 bases and J shed 3 bases, with 2 bases lying between them. CDR3 protein: CASSHYEQYF. As DNA, the CDR3 is TGTGCCAGCAGCCACTACGAGCAGTACTTC.

The chain employs TRBV7-8 and TRBJ1-2; D might be TRBD1 (5 bases). Germline V gene data show CDR1 as SGHVS and CDR2 as FQNEAQ. The CDR3 sequence is 15 residues long. V lost 0 bases to trimming and J lost 4 bases, with 12 bases between them. The CDR3 spells CASSLALGVGYGYTF. CDR3 DNA sequence: TGTGCCAGCAGCTTAGCATTGGGGGTTGGCTATGGCTACACCTTC.

The V gene is TRBV6-4, the J gene TRBJ2-1; no firm D call. The V gene lost 6 bases and the J gene lost 7 bases, with 10 bases spanning the gap. CDR1 and CDR2 (germline): MRHNA, SNTAGT. The CDR3 has 12 residues. Written as DNA, the CDR3 is TGTGCCAGCAGCGTAGACGGTAATGAGCAGTTCTTC. Amino acids: CASSVDGNEQFF.

J is TRBJ2-7 and V is TRBV2; the D is unclear. The ends were cut back, 4 bases at V and 12 bases at J, with 13 bases in the middle. Germline CDR1 is SNHLY and CDR2 is FYNNEI. The CDR3 totals 11 residues. CDR3: CASSGKVLPYF. The DNA for the CDR3 is TGTGCCAGCAGTGGAAAGGTTTTGCCGTACTTC.

The sample holds one count of this clone. V and J are TRBV9 and TRBJ2-4; possibly TRBD1 or TRBD2 for D (5 bases each). V lost 4 bases, J lost 3 bases, and 14 bases lay in between. CDR1 is SGDLS, CDR2 YYNGEE, per germline. The CDR3 has 15 residues. CDR3 bases: TGTGCCAGCAGCTCGGGGACCCTCGGCAAAAACATTCAGTACTTC. This codes for CASSSGTLGKNIQYF.

The CDR3 DNA sequence: TGTGCCAGCAGCTTATTAGTTGGAGCTCCCACCCCTGGTGACAATGAGCAGTTCTTC. This codes for CASSLLVGAPTPGDNEQFF. The V gene is TRBV7-3, the J gene TRBJ2-1; no clear D gene. The CDR3 extends over 19 amino acids. CDR1 is SGHTA and CDR2 is FQGTGA in the germline V gene. Trimming took off 2 bases at V and 5 bases at J, with 25 bases between the two ends.

The rearrangement links TRBV30 to TRBJ1-1, with D unclear. The CDR3 consists of 11 residues. Trimming left V 5 bases short and J 8 bases short, with 12 bases between. In germline, CDR1 is GTSNPN, CDR2 SVGIG (reference sequence). CDR3 bases: TGTGCCTGGGACCAAGGAGGGGAAGCTTTCTTT. It yields the protein CAWDQGGEAFF.

CDR3 amino acids: CASSFQGGDGIQYF. In DNA, the CDR3 is TGTGCCAGCAGTTTCCAGGGGGGCGACGGCATTCAGTACTTC. This chain connects TRBV28 to TRBJ2-4; a weak D match, TRBD1 (7 bases). This CDR3 spans 14 amino acids. In germline, CDR1 is MDHEN, CDR2 SYDVKM. V lost 3 bases, J lost 9 bases, and 15 bases lay in between.

V is TRBV28 and J is TRBJ2-3, with 15 positions matching TRBD2. Germline V lookup: CDR1 MDHEN, CDR2 SYDVKM. The CDR3 loop spans 17 amino acids. V was pared by 5 bases and J by 1 base, with 4 bases of the junction left unmatched. Here the CDR3 reads CASSTRTSGRGTDTQYF. In nucleotides, the CDR3 is TGTGCCAGCAGTACCAGGACTAGCGGGAGGGGCACAGATACGCAGTATTTT.

Here the CDR3 reads CASSLWAGTSGSGAKNIQYF. The CDR3 coding sequence is TGTGCCAGCAGTTTATGGGCCGGGACTAGCGGGAGTGGCGCCAAAAACATTCAGTACTTC. This rearrangement joins TRBV27 to TRBJ2-4; the match to TRBD2 covers 14 bases. Germline CDR1 MNHEY, CDR2 SMNVEV (reference sequence). The V and J ends lost 1 base and 1 base, in that order; junction bases with no gene match: 9. This CDR3 spans 20 amino acids.

A single count supports this clone. The V call is TRBV4-1, the J call TRBJ2-7, with unresolved D. This CDR3 spans 11 amino acids. With 0 bases removed from V and 7 bases from J, the gap between germline ends came to 4 bases. Germline values: CDR1 MGHRA, CDR2 YSYEKL. CDR3 sequence (DNA): TGCGCCAGCAGCCAAGATGTAGAGCAGTACTTC. It translates to CASSQDVEQYF.